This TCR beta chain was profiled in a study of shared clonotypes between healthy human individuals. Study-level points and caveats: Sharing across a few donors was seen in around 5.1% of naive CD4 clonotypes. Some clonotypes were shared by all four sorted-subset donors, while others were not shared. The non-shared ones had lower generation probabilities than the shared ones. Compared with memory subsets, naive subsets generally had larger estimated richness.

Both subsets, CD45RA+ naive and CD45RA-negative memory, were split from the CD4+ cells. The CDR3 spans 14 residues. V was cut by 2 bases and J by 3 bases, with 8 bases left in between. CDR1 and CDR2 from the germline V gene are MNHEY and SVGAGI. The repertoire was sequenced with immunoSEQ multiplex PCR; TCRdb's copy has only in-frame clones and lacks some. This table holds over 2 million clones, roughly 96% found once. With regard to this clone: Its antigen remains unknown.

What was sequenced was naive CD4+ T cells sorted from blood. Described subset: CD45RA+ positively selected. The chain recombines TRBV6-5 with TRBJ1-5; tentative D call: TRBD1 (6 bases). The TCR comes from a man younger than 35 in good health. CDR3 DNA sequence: TGTGCCAGCAGTTACAGGGACAACAATCAGCCCCAGCATTTT. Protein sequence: CASSYRDNNQPQHF.